A selection of T cell receptor beta chains follows, all from one sample in a study of radiotherapy plus CTLA-4 blockade in lung cancer. This table comes from immunoSEQ multiplex PCR, and its TCRdb copy is limited to in-frame clones, with some not included. The sample lists 50,000 to 85,000 clones, approximately 82% occurring once. The specimen was peripheral blood, collected from a patient treated with radiotherapy plus ipilimumab. These receptors came from a human donor with non-small cell lung cancer who had a partial response to radiotherapy plus ipilimumab. The CDR3 runs from the conserved cysteine through the conserved F or W. Fields, in order: clone size, V gene, D gene, CDR3 protein. The D gene is left open where the match is weak. Size is omitted from some rows. Given values are once, few, many or a class for expanded clones.

NA,TRBV6-6,NA,CASSYRRLSGANVLTF
few,TRBV7-9,NA,CASSPGDGGYYEQYF
NA,TRBV18,TRBD1,CASSPQGASGNTIYF
NA,TRBV29-1,NA,CSVKNQGLTGELFF
NA,TRBV7-9,TRBD1,CASSRGQGRNTIYF
NA,TRBV19,TRBD2,CASSIAGGPLGEQYF
NA,TRBV19,NA,CASSNTDYGYTF
NA,TRBV2,NA,CASSDGFDGYTF
once,TRBV19,NA,CASSIRAEAFF
NA,TRBV7-3,NA,CASSPFPRSRGYSNQPQHF
NA,TRBV9,NA,CASSLFREQFYEQYF
NA,TRBV1,NA,CTSSRPRGPSGRMEETQYF
NA,TRBV18,TRBD2,CASSSLAASTDTQYF
NA,TRBV19,NA,CASRQGSAEAFF
once,TRBV10-3,NA,CAISDMGGGNTIYF
NA,TRBV5-4,NA,CASSLGGSMSSYNEQFF
few,TRBV27,NA,CASSLRGTYEQYF
NA,TRBV6-5,NA,CASKTGPSYEQYF
NA,TRBV5-6,NA,CASSSLDSSYNEQFF
few,TRBV5-6,NA,CASTLWGGGYTF
NA,TRBV30,NA,CAWSVINEQFF
NA,TRBV7-2,TRBD2,CASSLEGWEGEQYF
once,TRBV18,NA,CASSPLADKIPSLANYGYTF
NA,TRBV18,NA,CASSGTTNTGELFF
NA,TRBV19,NA,CASSIIRGNQPQHF
NA,TRBV15,TRBD2,CATSDPGRSYNEQFF
NA,TRBV19,NA,CASSIDLGGQPEETQYF
NA,TRBV7-6,TRBD1,CASSQRQGRTEAFF
NA,TRBV18,NA,CASSPPEQGQLNTEAFF
NA,TRBV7-3,NA,CASSLFQGYTEAFF
NA,TRBV28,NA,CASSLPGVEKLFF
NA,TRBV19,NA,CASSMRQSNQPQHF
NA,TRBV18,TRBD2,CASSPLAGGPQETQYF
NA,TRBV30,TRBD2,CAWSRGTSGSREQYF
NA,TRBV10-1,NA,CASSAVPNNEQFF
NA,TRBV27,TRBD1,CASSPYRDRVGYTF
NA,TRBV9,TRBD1,CASSPQGTGYTGELFF
NA,TRBV28,TRBD1,CASSRTGGSEQYF
NA,TRBV28,NA,CASSLVGGGGKNIQYF
NA,TRBV30,NA,CAWKRAMNYEQYF
NA,TRBV19,TRBD1,CASSIDAQGPYEQYF
NA,TRBV11-2,NA,CASSSRSGGTGELFF
NA,TRBV18,NA,CASSPVREAGELFF
NA,TRBV7-9,TRBD2,CASSPPSGSLYEQYF
NA,TRBV5-1,TRBD1,CASSTIDRERNSPLHF
NA,TRBV5-1,TRBD2,CASSSGTSGRAGTKNIQYF
NA,TRBV7-3,NA,CASSLGQGRGGYTF
NA,TRBV2,TRBD1,CASGQGPNTGELFF
few,TRBV7-8,TRBD2,CASSYTSGNTGELFF
NA,TRBV6-5,TRBD1,CASSPGTGNIQYF
NA,TRBV7-9,NA,CASSGRGLREGEQFF
NA,TRBV7-9,NA,CASIGDGGLGGYEQYF
NA,TRBV7-2,NA,CASSLKLAGELFF
NA,TRBV19,TRBD2,CASTSTSGRPAHTDTQYF
NA,TRBV5-1,TRBD1,CASSRDREGNNEQFF
NA,TRBV28,TRBD1,CASSSPTGHSGNTIYF
NA,TRBV28,TRBD1,CASSFGDREETQYF
few,TRBV5-4,NA,CASSVDAGKLFF
NA,TRBV18,NA,CASSPRRGRSSYEQYF
NA,TRBV5-4,TRBD2,CASSVVAGGPGDTQYF